This TCR beta chain was obtained from a study of blood T cell repertoires in COVID-19. In the original analysis: Estimation of nucleated cell counts was performed using reference gene primer amplification. Here immunoSEQ multiplex PCR was the method, and the copy in TCRdb shows in-frame clones only, minus some. V, J and clone size reflect that table, while D and trimming were determined from the DNA. The table has 200,000 to 250,000 clones, under 90% seen once. In terms of age and location, participants ranged from roughly 18 to 100 years and lived in under 30 US areas. Participant reports of clinical history set cohort assignment. All exposed participants met a person with COVID-19 within 2 weeks before entering the study. Trimming left V 0 bases short and J 4 bases short, with 7 bases between. Germline V gene lookup returns CDR1 SGHDN and CDR2 FVKESK. The CDR3 totals 13 residues.

Sample: PBMCs or T cells enriched from blood (not recorded which). The clonotype comes from a woman aged 45-65 years who had been exposed to COVID-19. The V call is TRBV14, the J call TRBJ2-7; weak D call: TRBD2 (5 bases). CDR3: CASSQDEGYEQYF. CDR3 coding DNA: TGTGCCAGCAGCCAAGATGAGGGTTACGAGCAGTACTTC. The full variable domain, in which reference TRBV14 and TRBJ2-7 provide the parts outside the CDR3, is EAGVTQFPSHSVIEKGQTVTLRCDPISGHDNLYWYRRVMGKEIKFLLHFVKESKQDESGMPNNRFLAERTGGTYSTLKVQPAELEDSGVYFCASSQDEGYEQYFGPGTRLTVT.